Below are 2 T cell receptor beta chains sequenced from a single sample in a study of radiation and T cells in renal cell carcinoma. Time point specified: baseline pretreatment blood. Treatment meaning: 15 Gy SBRT to primary tumor, nephrectomy 4 weeks later. Method: immunoSEQ multiplex PCR; TCRdb's copy keeps in-frame clones and lacks some. Of 45,000 or so clones in the sample, around 83% are singletons; the top ten hold 31%. The sequenced sample was blood, obtained from a patient whose treatment included radiotherapy and nephrectomy. Receptors were obtained from a woman in her seventies with renal cell carcinoma.

This chain joins TRBV29-1 and TRBJ2-3, with D perhaps matching TRBD2 (5 bases). V lost 1 base to trimming and J lost 2 bases, with 13 bases between them. CDR1 is SQVTM, CDR2 ANQGSEA, per germline. CDR3 length: 15 amino acids. The CDR3 coding sequence is TGCAGCGTTGAAGGGGAGTGGGCTACCACAGATACGCAGTATTTT. Translation: CSVEGEWATTDTQYF.

By share, this clone ranks as medium-sized. The rearrangement uses TRBV27 and TRBJ2-1, with 7 nucleotides matching TRBD2. The CDR3 sequence is 13 residues long. Trimming cost V 3 bases and J 9 bases; bases outside gene matches: 5. Germline V gene lookup returns CDR1 MNHEY and CDR2 SMNVEV (reference sequence). The chain's CDR3 is CASSFTSAGEQFF. The CDR3 DNA is TGTGCCAGCAGTTTTACTAGCGCCGGTGAGCAGTTCTTC.